The T cell receptor beta chain under discussion was sequenced for a study of human T cells and chemical hapten exposure. Study-wide context: Patients additionally received therapeutic doses of diphenylcyclopropenone on the scalp once a week, and this continued throughout the approximately 24-week study. Study results and limitations: Positively correlated with patch test score were the counts of PT1 expanded TCRs. TCRs at a frequency above 1 in 1000 stayed unchanged with DPC sensitization.

TCRdb independently ran MiXCR on the RACE reads; one entry per CDR3 protein. The sample has tens of thousands of distinct CDR3 sequences; 9.6% are singletons. This CDR3 has 16 residues. In germline, CDR1 is SGDLS, CDR2 YYNGEE. Trimming stripped 0 bases from V and 5 bases from J, with 12 bases between. Described time point: pre-sensitization, week 0. Treatment in this sample: therapeutic diphenylcyclopropenone sensitization with weekly scalp DPC. A remark on this clonotype: Antigen: not known.

The receptor comes from a woman between 40 and 55 years old with alopecia areata. Some clones in this sample may be carry-over from other donors' samples. Sequencing used whole blood, obtained in connection with sensitization to the hapten diphenylcyclopropenone (DPC). The chain employs TRBV9 and TRBJ1-6; no clear D. CDR3: CASSVEGGLNNSPLHF. CDR3 sequence (DNA): TGTGCCAGCAGCGTAGAGGGAGGGTTGAATAATTCACCCCTCCACTTT.